The 26 T cell receptor beta chains in this list originate from one sample, sequenced in a study of regulatory T cells in long-lasting Graves disease. Time point described: persistent/refractory GD, antithyroid drugs over 5 years with positive TRAb. The TCR library used RNA extracted from PBMCs. iRepertoire HTBI primers and Arm-PCR of CDR3 regions built TCR beta libraries. A single record per CDR3 protein comes from TCRdb applying MiXCR to the multiplex PCR reads. The sample includes hundreds of thousands of distinct CDR3 sequences, around 20% of them seen just once. The specimen was peripheral blood mononuclear cells (PBMCs), collected when the disease was refractory, from a patient treated with antithyroid drugs. These receptors were obtained from a female donor with Graves disease.

This clonotype was detected ten times or more. The chain links TRBV29-1 to TRBJ2-5, with 16 positions matching TRBD2. The germline CDR1 and CDR2 sequences are SQVTM and ANQGSEA. V was clipped by 4 bases and J by 2 bases; unmatched bases: 7. The CDR3 has 17 residues. CDR3 protein: CSVAESGLAGGQETQYF. DNA for the CDR3: TGCAGCGTTGCCGAATCGGGACTAGCGGGAGGGCAAGAGACCCAGTACTTC. Using reference TRBV29-1 and TRBJ2-5 for the parts outside the CDR3, the full variable domain is SAVISQKPSRDICQRGTSLTIQCQVDSQVTMMFWYRQQPGQSLTLIATANQGSEATYESGFVIDKFPISRPNLTFSTLTVSNMSPEDSSIYLCSVAESGLAGGQETQYFGPGTRLLVL.

This rearrangement joins TRBV4-2 to TRBJ1-5; possibly TRBD1 for D (5 bases). The CDR3 sequence is 16 residues long. Germline V gene lookup returns CDR1 LGHNA and CDR2 YNFKEQ. The V end was cut by 0 bases, the J end by 2 bases, with 11 bases between. The CDR3 loop reads CASSQDSTRGNQPQHF. Written as DNA, the CDR3 is TGTGCCAGCAGCCAAGATTCTACCAGGGGCAATCAGCCCCAGCATTTT.

Concerning this clonotype: Mismatch with germline at one junction end may stem from a read error. V and J are TRBV28 and TRBJ2-7, with a tentative D call TRBD1 (6 bases). This CDR3 region has 13 residues. Germline CDR1 MDHEN, CDR2 SYDVKM. The CDR3 DNA is TGTGCCAGCAGTGGGTCTGGGGGCTACGAGCAGTGCTTC. Translating gives CASSGSGGYEQCF.

The genes are TRBV18 and TRBJ2-3; tentatively, D is TRBD2 (6 bases). The V end lost 3 bases, the J end lost 4 bases, and 23 bases lay between the germline ends. Germline CDR1 KGHSH, CDR2 LQKENI. The CDR3 covers 18 residues. The CDR3 region is CASSPSLAPHARADTQYF. The CDR3 DNA is TGTGCCAGCTCACCTTCACTAGCTCCGCATGCTCGCGCAGATACGCAGTATTTT.

This clonotype appeared many times. CDR3 sequence: CASSYSISGANVLTF. The CDR3 coding sequence is TGTGCCAGCAGTTACTCAATCTCTGGGGCCAACGTCCTGACTTTC. The chain links TRBV6-2 or TRBV6-3 to TRBJ2-6; D call uncertain. V dropped 0 bases and J dropped 0 bases, with 3 bases sitting between them. The CDR3 consists of 15 residues. CDR1 and CDR2 from the germline V gene are MNHEY and SVGEGT.

The V and J genes are TRBV15 and TRBJ2-1, with D possibly TRBD2 on 7 matching bases. V was cut by 8 bases and J by 0 bases, with 14 bases left in between. Germline V gene lookup returns CDR1 LNHNV and CDR2 YYDKDF (reference sequence). The CDR3 runs 15 residues. The CDR3 DNA sequence: TGTGCCACCTCCCTTGGGGGGGCCTCCTACAATGAGCAGTTCTTC. This translates into CATSLGGASYNEQFF.

This clonotype occurred a few times. The chain links TRBV5-1 to TRBJ1-1, with D maybe TRBD1 (6 bases). CDR3 length equals 18 residues. V was clipped by 0 bases and J by 0 bases, with 18 bases between them. Germline CDR1 SGHRS, CDR2 YFSETQ. DNA for the CDR3: TGCGCCAGCAGCTTGGTGGCAGGGGCCCTTATCATGAACACTGAAGCTTTCTTT. Its protein product is CASSLVAGALIMNTEAFF.

This clonotype came up a few times. The chain carries TRBV6-1 and TRBJ2-7; D may correspond to TRBD1 or TRBD2 (5 bases each). CDR1 MNHNS and CDR2 SASEGT come from the germline V gene. The V end was cut by 2 bases, the J end by 1 base, with 18 bases between. The CDR3 runs 17 residues. The CDR3 loop reads CASSEFSPWDGSYEQYF. CDR3 in DNA: TGTGCCAGCAGTGAATTTTCCCCTTGGGACGGATCCTACGAGCAGTACTTC.

The V gene is TRBV12-3 or TRBV12-4, the J gene TRBJ1-3, with D perhaps TRBD1 (5 bases). Trimming removed 2 bases from V and 0 bases from J, with 8 bases in between. The CDR3 is 15 amino acids. CDR3 sequence: CASSLRQFSGNTIYF. CDR3 nucleotide sequence: TGTGCCAGCAGTTTAAGACAGTTCTCTGGAAACACCATATATTTT.

This clonotype was counted ten times or more. This chain joins TRBV28 and TRBJ2-5, with 7 bases fitting TRBD1. CDR1 is MDHEN, CDR2 SYDVKM, per germline. The CDR3 extends over 14 amino acids. The V and J ends lost 3 bases and 3 bases, in that order; junction bases with no gene match: 4. CDR3 loop: CASSFRDSEETQYF. In DNA form, the CDR3 reads TGTGCCAGCAGTTTCCGGGACAGTGAAGAGACCCAGTACTTC.

This clonotype has a count of ten or more. The chain combines TRBV6-1 with TRBJ2-5; the D is unclear. The CDR3 has 12 amino acids. Germline V CDR1 and CDR2: MNHNS, SASEGT. V dropped 6 bases and J dropped 0 bases, with 5 bases sitting between them. CDR3 coding DNA: TGTGCCAGCAGAAAGTACCAAGAGACCCAGTACTTC. Residues: CASRKYQETQYF.

This clonotype was picked up many times. This chain uses TRBV2 with TRBJ1-6; TRBD1 aligns across 8 bases. Germline assignment: CDR1 SNHLY and CDR2 FYNNEI. The CDR3 contains 13 residues. The CDR3: CSSEGTGYSPLHF. The DNA of the CDR3 is TGTTCCTCAGAGGGGACAGGCTATTCACCCCTCCACTTT. The full variable domain, completed using reference TRBV2 and TRBJ1-6, is EPEVTQTPSHQVTQMGQEVILRCVPISNHLYFYWYRQILGQKVEFLVSFYNNEISEKSEIFDDQFSVERPDGSNFTLKIRSTKLEDSAMYFCSSEGTGYSPLHFGNGTRLTVT.

The V call is TRBV3-1, the J call TRBJ2-7; 11 bases match TRBD2. The V gene's germline CDR1 is LGHDT and CDR2 YNNKEL (reference sequence). The CDR3 has 15 amino acids. Unmatched junction bases numbered 5, after V lost 3 bases and J lost 4 bases. CDR3 protein: CASSHLAGGIYEQYF. CDR3 nucleotide sequence: TGTGCCAGCAGCCACCTAGCGGGGGGAATATACGAGCAGTACTTC.

This sequence joins TRBV7-9 and TRBJ2-7, with D possibly matching TRBD1 (5 bases). Per germline, CDR1 SEHNR and CDR2 FQNEAQ (reference sequence). Between the trimmed V and J ends, which lost 5 bases and 9 bases, there was a span of 14 bases. This CDR3 has 12 residues. The CDR3 DNA reads as TGTGCCAGCAGCGCTCCAGGGAAGAGGCAGTACTTC. It translates to CASSAPGKRQYF.

With respect to this clonotype: The CDR3 ends on some other residue instead of the conserved phenylalanine or tryptophan, so this is likely a read error. The chain uses TRBV2 and TRBJ1-2; D remains unclear. There are 14 residues in the CDR3. Trimming took off 2 bases at V and 4 bases at J, with 11 bases between the two ends. Germline loops: CDR1 SNHLY, CDR2 FYNNEI. The DNA of the CDR3 is TGTGCCAGCAGTGAAATGGCTCCCTCCTATGGCTACACCTCC. This sequence encodes CASSEMAPSYGYTS.

This clonotype was seen just once. The V call is TRBV2, the J call TRBJ2-1, with 9 bases that match TRBD1. Losses at the gene ends were 11 bases for V and 10 bases for J; bases not matched to a gene: 6. CDR3 size: 11 residues. Per the germline V gene, CDR1 is SNHLY and CDR2 is FYNNEI. The CDR3 spells CACTGGVEQFF. CDR3 coding DNA: TGTGCCTGTACAGGGGGCGTAGAGCAGTTCTTC.

Of note for this clonotype: This is likely an artifact of a read error, given a far larger clone one base away. The rearrangement links TRBV2 to TRBJ1-2; 8 bases map to TRBD1. V dropped 6 bases and J dropped 6; count of bases not matched to a gene: 3. This CDR3 is 12 amino acids long. Germline CDR1 and CDR2: SNHLY and FYNNEI. This CDR3 is CASRQGVNGYTF. In DNA form, the CDR3 reads TGTGCCAGCAGACAGGGGGTCAATGGCTACACCTTC.

This clonotype was observed at least ten times. J is TRBJ2-7 and V is TRBV11-2, with D perhaps matching TRBD1 (6 bases). Trimming took 4 bases from V and 2 from J, leaving 15 bases between them. The germline gives CDR1 SGHAT, CDR2 FQNNGV. The CDR3 covers 15 residues. In DNA, the CDR3 is TGTGCCAGCAGCTCCCTGACAGGACGGGCCTACGAGCAGTACTTC. Amino acid sequence: CASSSLTGRAYEQYF.

This clonotype showed up many times. This rearrangement joins TRBV27 to TRBJ2-5, with 11 bases identical to TRBD2. Germline assignment: CDR1 MNHEY and CDR2 SMNVEV (reference sequence). With V trimmed by 6 bases and J by 10 bases, 10 bases remained unmatched. The CDR3 totals 14 residues. DNA for the CDR3: TGTGCCAGCAGGGGCCCGCTAGCGGGGGGCATCCAGTACTTC. It specifies CASRGPLAGGIQYF.

This clonotype was counted at least ten times. This chain connects TRBV3-1 to TRBJ1-2; maybe TRBD1 (5 bases). Trimming stripped 0 bases from V and 5 bases from J, with 10 bases between. Germline CDR1 reads LGHDT; CDR2 reads YNNKEL (reference sequence). The CDR3 consists of 14 residues. The chain's CDR3 is CASSQDQGSYGYTF. The CDR3 DNA sequence: TGTGCCAGCAGCCAAGATCAGGGTTCTTATGGCTACACCTTC.

The chain employs TRBV18 and TRBJ1-5; no clear D gene. Trimming took 3 bases from V and 6 from J, leaving 15 bases between them. Germline V lookup: CDR1 KGHSH, CDR2 LQKENI. The CDR3 is 15 amino acids. The CDR3 here is CASSPTTSVSQPQHF. Here the CDR3 DNA reads TGTGCCAGCTCACCGACCACATCTGTGAGTCAGCCCCAGCATTTT.

A few counts support this clonotype. The rearrangement uses TRBV6-9 and TRBJ2-2; TRBD1 agrees at 8 bases. Germline V CDR1 and CDR2: MNHGY, SVAAGI. The CDR3 contains 16 residues. With 2 bases clipped from V and 4 bases from J, the junction kept 6 bases outside the gene matches. The CDR3 loop reads CASSYPGQGRTGELFF. The CDR3 coding sequence is TGTGCCAGCAGTTATCCAGGACAGGGACGCACCGGGGAGCTGTTTTTT.

V and J are TRBV27 and TRBJ2-7; D perhaps matches TRBD1 (6 bases). The germline gives CDR1 MNHEY, CDR2 SMNVEV (reference sequence). V shed 2 bases and J shed 4 bases, with 12 bases lying between them. The CDR3 is 14 residues long. The CDR3 DNA is TGTGCCAGCAGTTTAGCAGGGGTTCGTTACGAGCAGTACTTC. Translated, it gives CASSLAGVRYEQYF.

This clonotype was detected many times. This chain joins TRBV12-5 and TRBJ2-2; 10 bases map to TRBD1. Germline CDR1 is LGHNT and CDR2 is FRNRAP. Trimming cost V 0 bases and J 0 bases; bases outside gene matches: 4. CDR3 length: 18 residues. CDR3 nucleotides: TGTGCTAGTGGTTTGGTATTAGGACAGGGGGCGAACACCGGGGAGCTGTTTTTT. It yields the protein CASGLVLGQGANTGELFF. Full variable domain (outside the CDR3, taken from reference TRBV12-5 and TRBJ2-2): DARVTQTPRHKVTEMGQEVTMRCQPILGHNTVFWYRQTMMQGLELLAYFRNRAPLDDSGMPKDRFSAEMPDATLATLKIQPSEPRDSAVYFCASGLVLGQGANTGELFFGEGSRLTVL.

This clonotype was counted at least ten times. The genes are TRBV27 and TRBJ2-4; 8 positions match TRBD2. The CDR3 runs 14 residues. With 0 bases clipped from V and 9 bases from J, the junction kept 4 bases outside the gene matches. Looked up from germline, CDR1 is MNHEY and CDR2 is SMNVEV (reference sequence). Here the CDR3 DNA reads TGTGCCAGCAGTTTATCGATCGGGGGGGGCATTCAGTACTTC. Its protein product is CASSLSIGGGIQYF.

This clonotype was counted ten times or more. CDR3 sequence (DNA): TGTGCCAGCAGGACCGGCTGGGGGGGAGAGGATCAGCCCCAGCATTTT. Protein sequence: CASRTGWGGEDQPQHF. The gene calls are TRBV6-1 and TRBJ1-5; D perhaps matches TRBD1 (5 bases). CDR3 length: 16 residues. Germline V gene data show CDR1 as MNHNS and CDR2 as SASEGT. With 6 bases removed from V and 5 bases from J, the gap between germline ends came to 20 bases.